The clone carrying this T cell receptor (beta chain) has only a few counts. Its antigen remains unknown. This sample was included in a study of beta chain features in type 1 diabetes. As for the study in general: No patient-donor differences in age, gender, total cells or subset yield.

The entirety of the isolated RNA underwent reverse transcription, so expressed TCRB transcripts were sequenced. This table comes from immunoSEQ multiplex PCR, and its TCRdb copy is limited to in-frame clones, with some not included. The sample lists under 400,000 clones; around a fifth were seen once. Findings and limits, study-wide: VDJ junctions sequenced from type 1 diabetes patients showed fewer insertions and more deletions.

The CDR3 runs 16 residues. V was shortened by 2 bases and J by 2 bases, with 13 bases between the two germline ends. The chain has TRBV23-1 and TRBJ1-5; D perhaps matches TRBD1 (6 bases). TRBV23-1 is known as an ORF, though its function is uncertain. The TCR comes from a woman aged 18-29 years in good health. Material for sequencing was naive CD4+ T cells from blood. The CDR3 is CASSQSGTQGNQPQHF. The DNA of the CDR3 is TGCGCCAGCAGTCAAAGCGGGACACAAGGCAATCAGCCCCAGCATTTT.